This T cell receptor beta chain was recovered during a study of identical twins. Study results and limitations: Abundant beta clonotypes from cord blood bore fewer insertions; memory repertoires lacked this pattern. Where out-of-frame alpha sequences were twin-shared, they showed excess low generation probability. Twins shared beta out-of-frame sequences in excess, but this excess was weaker.

TCRdb reprocessed the 5' RACE reads with MiXCR, giving one entry per CDR3 protein. The profile shows 250,000 to 300,000 distinct CDR3 sequences, 7.5% to 9.5% of them singletons. V shed 4 bases, J shed 3 bases, and the junction held 15 bases outside the gene matches. The CDR3 covers 17 residues. Per the germline V gene, CDR1 is SEHNR and CDR2 is FQNEAQ (reference sequence). Healthy Caucasian individuals made up all the donors. Of note for this clonotype: The antigen is unknown.

This same sample was also part of a study on yellow fever vaccine responses in identical twins.

The sample was CD8+ T cells sorted from blood. This clonotype was obtained from a woman aged 18-29 years in good health. This chain connects TRBV7-9 to TRBJ2-7; 7 bases are a match to TRBD2. The CDR3, as DNA: TGTGCCAGCAGCTCTAGCCATCAGGGCGCTAGCGGCTACGAGCAGTACTTC. Translation gives CASSSSHQGASGYEQYF.